What follows is one TCR beta chain and its context. The entry originates in a study of T cell changes during pregnancy in multiple sclerosis. Assay: immunoSEQ multiplex PCR; the TCRdb copy retains only in-frame clones and omits some. Of about 70,000 clones listed, 90% to 95% are singletons. Losses at the gene ends were 5 bases for V and 10 bases for J; bases not matched to a gene: 7. The CDR3 runs to 12 residues. Germline-derived CDR1 and CDR2 are SGHAT and FQNNGV. The chain has TRBV11-2 and TRBJ1-1; 7 bases match TRBD1. This TCR derives from a female donor in good health, enrolled as a control in a pregnancy study. The starting material was peripheral blood, obtained in the second trimester of pregnancy. The CDR3 DNA sequence: TGTGCCAGCAGCCAGACAGGGCGGGGAGCTTTCTTT. The encoded protein is CASSQTGRGAFF. The complete variable domain, with remaining parts taken from reference TRBV11-2 and TRBJ1-1, reads EAGVAQSPRYKIIEKRQSVAFWCNPISGHATLYWYQQILGQGPKLLIQFQNNGVVDDSQLPKDRFSAERLKGVDSTLKIQPAKLEDSAVYLCASSQTGRGAFFGQGTRLTVV.